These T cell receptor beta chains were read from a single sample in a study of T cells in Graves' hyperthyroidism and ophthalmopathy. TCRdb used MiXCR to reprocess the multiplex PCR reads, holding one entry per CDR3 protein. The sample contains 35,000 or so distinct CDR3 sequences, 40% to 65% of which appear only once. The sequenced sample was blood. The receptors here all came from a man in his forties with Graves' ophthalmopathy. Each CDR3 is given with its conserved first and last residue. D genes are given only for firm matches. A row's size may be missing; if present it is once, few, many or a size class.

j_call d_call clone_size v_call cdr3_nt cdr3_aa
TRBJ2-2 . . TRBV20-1 TGCAGTGCTAGATCCACGGGGGGCAGCGGGGAGCTGTTTTTT CSARSTGGSGELFF
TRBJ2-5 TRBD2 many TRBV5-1 TGCGCCAGCAGCCCGGGCGGCGGGAGGAACCAAGAGACCCAGTACTTC CASSPGGGRNQETQYF
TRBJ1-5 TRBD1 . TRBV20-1 TGCAGTGCTAGAGAAGGCGGACAGGGAGGGAATCAGCCCCAGCATTTT CSAREGGQGGNQPQHF
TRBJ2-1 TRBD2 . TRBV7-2 TGTGCCAGCAGCTTCCCTAGCGGGGGGGGAAATGAGCAGTTCTTC CASSFPSGGGNEQFF
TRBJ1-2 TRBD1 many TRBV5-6 TGTGCCAGCAGCCCGGGGACAGGCTGGCGGGGCTACACCTTC CASSPGTGWRGYTF
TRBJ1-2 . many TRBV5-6 TGTGCCAGCAGAGAGTTAACGGGTGGCTACACCTTC CASRELTGGYTF
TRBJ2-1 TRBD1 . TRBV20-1 TGCAGCGCTAGATGGACAGGACGGCCCAATGAGCAGTTCTTC CSARWTGRPNEQFF
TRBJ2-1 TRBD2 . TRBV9 TGTGCCAGCAGCGCGATAGCGGGGGGGCAGAATGAGCAGTTCTTC CASSAIAGGQNEQFF
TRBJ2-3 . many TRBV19 TGTGCCAGTAGTATGGGAGGGCCCAGGGGCCGGGATACGCAGTATTTT CASSMGGPRGRDTQYF
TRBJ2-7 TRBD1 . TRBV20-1 TGCAGTGCTACAGGGGGTTACGAGCAGTACTTC CSATGGYEQYF
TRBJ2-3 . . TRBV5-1 TGCGCCAGCAGCCGGACCATTTTTAGCGCTTCTGATGAGCAGTATTTT CASSRTIFSASDEQYF
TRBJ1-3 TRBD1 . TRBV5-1 TGCGCCAGCAGCTGGGGACAGGGGGCTGGTGGAAACACCATATATTTT CASSWGQGAGGNTIYF
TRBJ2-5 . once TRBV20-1 TGCAGTACTAGCTCCGCTGATCCTATCCGGGTCCATGAGACCCAGTACTTC CSTSSADPIRVHETQYF
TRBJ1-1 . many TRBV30 TGTGCCTGGAGTGGGACCCTCTTAGAAGCTTTCTTT CAWSGTLLEAFF
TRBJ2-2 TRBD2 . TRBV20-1 TGCAGTGCTACCTTAGCGGGAGGGTACACCGGGGAGCTGTTTTTT CSATLAGGYTGELFF
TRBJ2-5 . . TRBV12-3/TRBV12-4 TGTGCCAGCAGAACGGGGACAAAGTACCATGAGACCCAGTACTTC CASRTGTKYHETQYF
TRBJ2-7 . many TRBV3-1 TGTGCCAGCAGCCAGGGTTCCTACGAGCAGTACTTC CASSQGSYEQYF
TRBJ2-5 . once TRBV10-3 TGTGCCATCAGTGAGTCTTCGGGGCCTGGCGGAGAGACCCAGTACTTC CAISESSGPGGETQYF
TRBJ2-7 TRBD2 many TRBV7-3 TGTGCCAGCAGCTTAAGGGGAGGGGAAGACTACGAGCAGTACTTC CASSLRGGEDYEQYF
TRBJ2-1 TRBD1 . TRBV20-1 TGCAGTGCCAGCAGCCTTCGCTCAGGGGGCTTAAATGAGCAGTTCTTC CSASSLRSGGLNEQFF
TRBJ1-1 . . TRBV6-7 TGTGCCAGCAGTTTAGCGGGAGTGATTCTACGAGCTTTCTTT CASSLAGVILRAFF
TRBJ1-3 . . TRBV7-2 TGTGCCAGCAGCACTGGTGTGGCTGGGGCCTCTGGAAACACCATATATTTT CASSTGVAGASGNTIYF
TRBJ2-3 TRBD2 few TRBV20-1 TGCAGTGCTGGGGGACTAGCGGACAATGAGCAGTATTTT CSAGGLADNEQYF
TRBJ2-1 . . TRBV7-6 TGTGCCAGCAGCTTCGGGGCGGGGCGCAATGAGCAGTTCTTC CASSFGAGRNEQFF
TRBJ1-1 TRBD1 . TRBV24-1 TGTGCCACCCGGACAGGGACCGACACTGAAGCTTTCTTT CATRTGTDTEAFF
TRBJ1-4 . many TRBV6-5 TGTGCCAGCGGGCATGTCGGGGAAAAACTGTTTTTT CASGHVGEKLFF
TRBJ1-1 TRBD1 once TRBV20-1 TGCAGTGCTAGATCAGGGGGGTACACTGAAGCTTTCTTT CSARSGGYTEAFF
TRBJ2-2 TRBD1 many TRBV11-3 TGTGCCAGCAGCCACTGGACAGGGAAGAACACCGGGGAGCTGTTTTTT CASSHWTGKNTGELFF
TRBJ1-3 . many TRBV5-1 TGCGCCAGCAGCTGGAGCCCCATCAGGGCGGACTCAAGCTCTGGAAACACCATATATTTT CASSWSPIRADSSSGNTIYF
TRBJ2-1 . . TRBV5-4 TGTGCCAGCAGCTTGGGACTCCCGGGCAATGAGCGGTCCTTC CASSLGLPGNERSF
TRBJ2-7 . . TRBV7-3 . CDSSFYICSARDQDRGNEQYF